A single sample is the source of the 18 T cell receptor beta chains below, sequenced in a study of tumor-infiltrating lymphocytes in primary liver carcinoma. Scientists recovered RNA and DNA together from about 21-30 mg of unsorted bulk tissue. From about 0.45 ug total RNA, TCR beta cDNA was generated with a primer in the constant region. Libraries covering TCR beta were generated through three nested multiplex PCR rounds (using a slightly modified ARM-PCR). A C-beta reverse primer was combined with TRBV1-TRBV30 forward primers in the first two PCR rounds, and each round had approximately 10 cycles. TCRdb re-derived calls from the multiplex PCR reads in MiXCR, one entry per CDR3 protein. The table lists roughly 100,000 distinct CDR3 sequences, 69% of them singletons. The sample taken for sequencing was liver tumor tissue from sampling region 5. Subset defined: tumor region T5, tumor centre. The receptors come from a woman aged 60-75 years with primary liver carcinoma and hepatitis B virus infection.

The chain couples TRBV6-2 or TRBV6-3 to TRBJ2-1, with D unclear. The length of the CDR3 is 16 residues. The germline V gene encodes CDR1 MNHEY and CDR2 SVGEGT. Trimming removed 11 bases at V and 4 bases at J, with 24 bases between. This CDR3 reads CAGAVGSTRRYNEQFF. The CDR3 DNA reads TGTGCCGGCGCCGTAGGCAGCACCCGACGTTACAATGAGCAGTTCTTC.

This clonotype was found many times. This chain connects TRBV5-5 to TRBJ2-3, with D possibly being TRBD1 or TRBD2 (5 bases each). The ends were cut back, 2 bases at V and 0 bases at J, with 19 bases in the middle. This CDR3 has 18 amino acids. Germline V gene sequence: CDR1 SGHKS, CDR2 YYEKEE (reference sequence). The CDR3 loop is CASSLFPGPNPSTDTQYF. CDR3 nucleotides: TGTGCCAGCAGCTTATTCCCGGGACCCAATCCTAGCACAGATACGCAGTATTTT.

Points on this clonotype: The CDR3 ends on some other residue instead of the conserved phenylalanine or tryptophan, so this is likely a read error. The J gene is TRBJ2-7, the V gene TRBV11-1, with D maybe TRBD2 (6 bases). CDR3 length: 15 amino acids. Germline V CDR1 and CDR2: SGHAT, FQDESV (reference sequence). Here the CDR3 DNA reads TGCGCAAGCAGCTGGGGCGGGACGAGGACCTACGAGCAGTACTTA. Translated, it gives CASSWGGTRTYEQYL.

Remarks on this clonotype: Germline and junction disagree at one end, which may indicate a read error. This sequence joins TRBV12-3 or TRBV12-4 and TRBJ2-2, with D unclear. The CDR3 consists of 15 residues. The DNA of the CDR3 is TGTGTCAGCAAAGACGGATTTACGAACACCGGGGAGCTGTTTTTT. It codes for CVSKDGFTNTGELFF.

This sequence joins TRBV29-1 and TRBJ2-3; D is ambiguous. The CDR3 runs 14 residues. Germline loops: CDR1 SQVTM, CDR2 ANQGSEA. Deletions cut 8 bases from V and 5 bases from J, with 20 bases between. The CDR3 nucleotides read TGCAGCCAATCGAGCGCGAGACCCCTAGATACGCAGTATTTT. Its translation is CSQSSARPLDTQYF.

V and J are TRBV6-5 and TRBJ2-7, with D possibly being TRBD2 (7 bases). CDR3 length: 14 residues. Trimming removed 6 bases at V and 2 bases at J, with 14 bases between. CDR1 and CDR2 (germline): MNHEY, SVGAGI. CDR3 DNA sequence: TGTGCCAGCAGCTCGCGGGGGCCCGCCTACGAGCAGTACTTC. Protein sequence: CASSSRGPAYEQYF.

This clonotype was counted a single time. Compared with germline, one end of the junction differs, possibly owing to a read error. This chain joins TRBV10-3 and TRBJ2-3; no firm D call. The V gene's germline CDR1 is ENHRY and CDR2 SYGVKD. The CDR3 is made up of 14 amino acids. CDR3 DNA: TGTGCCATTTCGGAGCAGGCGAACACAGATACGCAATATTTT. This encodes CAISEQANTDTQYF.

As concerns this clonotype: The junction shows a germline mismatch at one end, possibly a read error. The chain carries TRBV5-1 and TRBJ2-3; 8 positions match TRBD2. Germline CDR1 is SGHRS and CDR2 is YFSETQ. The CDR3 runs 17 residues. As DNA, the CDR3 is TGCGCCGGCAGCTTCGCGGTAGCGGGGTGGAACACAGATACGCAGTATTTT. Protein product: CAGSFAVAGWNTDTQYF.

The chain employs TRBV7-9 and TRBJ1-4; D uncertain. V was shortened by 5 bases and J by 7 bases, with 5 bases between the two germline ends. The CDR3 contains 11 residues. Germline V lookup: CDR1 SEHNR, CDR2 FQNEAQ (reference sequence). The CDR3 protein is CASSISEKLFF. The DNA of the CDR3 is TGTGCCAGCAGCATAAGTGAAAAACTGTTTTTT.

Notes on this clonotype: The germline gene is not matched at one end of the junction; a read error may be the cause. J is TRBJ2-2 and V is TRBV6-2 or TRBV6-3, with 8 bases aligning to TRBD2. This CDR3 spans 17 amino acids. The germline V gene has CDR1 MNHEY and CDR2 SVGEGT. CDR3 nucleotides: TGTGCCAGTAGGATAATAACTAGCGGACAGAACGCCGGGGAGCTGTTTTTT. Its translation is CASRIITSGQNAGELFF.

Remarks on this clonotype: This CDR3 is missing its conserved last phenylalanine or tryptophan, likely due to a read error. This sequence joins TRBV4-1 and TRBJ2-7; TRBD2 agrees at 8 bases. The CDR3 loop spans 15 amino acids. Germline values: CDR1 MGHRA, CDR2 YSYEKL. The DNA for the CDR3 is TGCACCAGCAGCCAAGATGGCGGGGGGCGCGACGAGCAGTACTCC. This encodes CTSSQDGGGRDEQYS.

As regards this clonotype: At one end the junction does not follow the germline gene, possibly because of a read error. V and J are TRBV4-2 and TRBJ2-5, with D possibly TRBD2 on 5 matching bases. Looked up from germline, CDR1 is LGHNA and CDR2 is YNFKEQ. The CDR3 covers 15 residues. The CDR3 region is CASNQDGGTEETQYF. CDR3 DNA: TGTGCAAGCAACCAAGACGGAGGTACAGAAGAGACCCAGTACTTC.

A remark on this clonotype: In this CDR3 the conserved last residue, phenylalanine or tryptophan, is missing, so a read error is likely. This chain connects TRBV7-8 to TRBJ2-7; D remains ambiguous. The CDR3 runs to 14 residues. Germline V gene sequence: CDR1 SGHVS, CDR2 FQNEAQ. The DNA for the CDR3 is TGTGTCAGCAGCTTAGCAAGGCGGTCCTACGAGCAGTACCTC. It yields the protein CVSSLARRSYEQYL.

A note on this clonotype: Being one base from a much bigger clone, this may be a read error. The rearrangement uses TRBV5-4 and TRBJ2-1, with TRBD2 identical over 10 bases. The CDR3 has 16 residues. CDR1 and CDR2 (germline): SGHNT, YYREEE (reference sequence). CDR3 nucleotide sequence: TGTGTCAGCAGCTCTGCAACTAGCGGGATTGGCGATGAGCAGTTCTTC. It is translated as CVSSSATSGIGDEQFF.

This clonotype was observed once. A clone one base away is much larger, so this may be a read error. The chain has TRBV28 and TRBJ1-6; tentative D call: TRBD1 (6 bases). The CDR3 runs 17 residues. Germline-derived CDR1 and CDR2 are MDHEN and SYDVKM. The V end was cut by 2 bases, the J end by 5 bases, with 16 bases between. The chain's CDR3 is CASSLSSEQGNNSPLHF. CDR3 sequence (DNA): TGTGCCAGCAGTTTAAGTTCGGAACAGGGAAATAATTCACCCCTCCACTTT.

With respect to this clonotype: The missing conserved phenylalanine or tryptophan at the end of this CDR3 makes a read error likely. This rearrangement joins TRBV11-2 to TRBJ2-2; D is unresolved. The CDR3 has 14 amino acids. Trimming pared 3 bases from V and 6 bases from J, leaving 11 bases between. CDR1 SGHAT and CDR2 FQNNGV come from the germline V gene. CDR3 sequence: CASSFYGSAGELFI. The CDR3 nucleotides read TGTGCCAGCAGCTTTTATGGATCCGCCGGGGAGCTGTTTATT.

In the case of this clonotype: Its ends do not fully match the called genes, so a read error is possible. V and J are TRBV6-6 and TRBJ1-2; possibly TRBD1 for D (6 bases). The V gene's germline CDR1 is MNHNY and CDR2 SVGAGI (reference sequence). The CDR3 spans 14 residues. The CDR3 here is CARSLGHETYGYTF. As DNA, the CDR3 is TGTGCCAGAAGTTTGGGACACGAAACCTATGGCTACACCTTC.

About this clonotype: Compared with germline, one end of the junction differs, possibly owing to a read error. This chain links TRBV11-2 with TRBJ2-1; possibly TRBD2 for D (5 bases). This CDR3 has 17 residues. Germline V gives CDR1 SGHAT, CDR2 FQNNGV. The chain's CDR3 is CDSRLGFGGLSYNGQFF. The CDR3 DNA reads as TGTGACAGCAGATTAGGGTTCGGCGGGCTTTCCTACAATGGGCAGTTCTTC.